Below are 21 T cell receptor beta chains sequenced from a single sample in a study of blood T cells in healthy people across ages. Sample-barcoded 5' priming and a J-beta primer mix drove a second PCR of about 6 to 12 cycles. TCRdb called the 5' RACE reads again in MiXCR, with one record for every CDR3 protein. The sample shows fewer than 1 million distinct CDR3 sequences, 40% to 50% of them seen only once. The sample taken for sequencing was blood. The source is a man aged 60 to 69 in good health.

The chain is built from TRBV5-1 and TRBJ2-7; D may be TRBD2 (5 bases). Germline V CDR1 and CDR2: SGHRS, YFSETQ. There are 15 residues in the CDR3. Between the trimmed V and J ends, which lost 0 bases and 0 bases, there was a span of 10 bases. CDR3 nucleotides: TGCGCCAGCAGCTTGGGGACTCATCCCTCCTACGAGCAGTACTTC. It encodes CASSLGTHPSYEQYF.

The V gene is TRBV4-3, the J gene TRBJ2-2, with 9 positions matching TRBD1. The germline gives CDR1 LGHNA, CDR2 YSLEER. The junction had 10 bases not matched to a gene; V was cut back by 5 bases and J by 9 bases. The CDR3 loop spans 15 amino acids. CDR3 sequence (DNA): TGCGCCAGCAGCGGGGACAGGGTGAGGACCCGGGAGCTGTTTTTT. This sequence encodes CASSGDRVRTRELFF.

The rearrangement uses TRBV27 and TRBJ1-1, with 8 nucleotides matching TRBD1. V lost 3 bases and J lost 8; bases outside the gene matches: 8. CDR1 is MNHEY, CDR2 SMNVEV, per germline (reference sequence). CDR3 length equals 14 residues. The CDR3 sequence is CASSLASRQGEAFF. As DNA, the CDR3 is TGTGCCAGCAGTTTGGCCTCGCGACAGGGGGAAGCTTTCTTT.

The V call is TRBV5-1, the J call TRBJ2-6, with D tentatively TRBD2 (5 bases). CDR3 length: 16 residues. CDR1 and CDR2 from the germline V gene are SGHRS and YFSETQ. The V gene lost 4 bases and the J gene lost 1 base, with 12 bases spanning the gap. For the CDR3, the DNA is TGCGCCAGCAGCCCGCCCGAGGGTTCTGGGGCCAACGTCCTGACTTTC. Its translation: CASSPPEGSGANVLTF.

Comment on this clonotype: One end of the junction varies from germline; a read error may be responsible. V is TRBV6-5 and J is TRBJ2-7; the match to TRBD2 covers 8 bases. The DNA end is more similar to TRBJ2-5, so the J call may be wrong. The CDR3 runs to 15 residues. From germline, CDR1 is MNHEY and CDR2 SVGAGI. In nucleotides, the CDR3 is TGTGCCGGCAGTCCCGGGACTAGTAGGTTGGAGACCCAGTACTTC. It codes for CAGSPGTSRLETQYF.

The J gene is TRBJ1-6, the V gene TRBV20-1; D gene unclear. The V end was cut by 1 base, the J end by 8 bases, with 18 bases between. Germline CDR1 DFQATT, CDR2 SNEGSKA (reference sequence). CDR3 length: 16 amino acids. CDR3 sequence (DNA): TGCAGTGCTAGAGCCCCATTTAATACCTGGGATTCACCCCTCCACTTT. As protein: CSARAPFNTWDSPLHF.

The genes are TRBV3-1 and TRBJ1-2; no clear D gene. Germline V gene sequence: CDR1 LGHDT, CDR2 YNNKEL (reference sequence). The CDR3 consists of 13 residues. V dropped 3 bases and J dropped 2 bases, with 7 bases sitting between them. This CDR3 is CASSQTQNYGYTF. CDR3 nucleotide sequence: TGTGCCAGCAGCCAGACACAGAACTATGGCTACACCTTC. Together with reference TRBV3-1 and TRBJ1-2, the CDR3 gives the full variable domain: DTAVSQTPKYLVTQMGNDKSIKCEQNLGHDTMYWYKQDSKKFLKIMFSYNNKELIINETVPNRFSPKSPDKAHLNLHINSLELGDSAVYFCASSQTQNYGYTFGSGTRLTVV.

The rearrangement uses TRBV7-9 and TRBJ1-5; no definite D call. The germline V gene has CDR1 SEHNR and CDR2 FQNEAQ (reference sequence). V shed 5 bases and J shed 1 base, with 15 bases lying between them. The CDR3 runs 16 residues. CDR3 sequence (DNA): TGTGCCAGCAGCCTTGGACGTCAAGGCAGCAATCAGCCCCAGCATTTT. This sequence encodes CASSLGRQGSNQPQHF.

V usage is TRBV7-2 and J usage is TRBJ2-1; 8 bases fit TRBD2. The ends lost 2 bases at V and 2 bases at J; junction bases unmatched: 2. CDR3 length: 15 residues. Germline values: CDR1 SGHTA, CDR2 FQGNSA. CDR3: CASSLIGGAYNEQFF. DNA for the CDR3: TGTGCCAGCAGCTTAATCGGGGGGGCCTACAATGAGCAGTTCTTC.

For this clonotype: The junction differs from germline at one of its ends, possibly a read error. DNA for the CDR3: TGTGCCAGCAGCTTAGGTCCGAATTACGAGCAGTGCTTC. Its protein is CASSLGPNYEQCF. The rearrangement joins TRBV7-2 to TRBJ2-7; D gene uncertain. The germline V gene encodes CDR1 SGHTA and CDR2 FQGNSA. This CDR3 comprises 13 residues.

V usage is TRBV29-1 and J usage is TRBJ2-5; a possible D gene is TRBD2 (5 bases). The DNA end favors TRBJ2-7, so the J call may be wrong. There are 12 residues in the CDR3. Germline assignment: CDR1 SQVTM and CDR2 ANQGSEA. The CDR3 here is CSVVIRGFEQYF. CDR3 nucleotide sequence: TGCAGCGTTGTAATCCGGGGATTCGAGCAGTACTTC.

The chain links TRBV12-5 to TRBJ2-1, with 8 bases identical to TRBD1. Germline values: CDR1 LGHNT, CDR2 FRNRAP. This CDR3 region has 16 residues. J lost 4 bases, V lost 6 bases, and 11 bases had no gene match. In DNA, the CDR3 is TGTGCTAGTGGGGGGGACAGGCCTGGTTTTTACAATGAGCAGTTCTTC. Translating it yields CASGGDRPGFYNEQFF.

The table lists this clonotype with a few counts. V and J are TRBV7-6 and TRBJ2-7; TRBD1 matches at 8 bases. Germline V gene lookup returns CDR1 SGHVS and CDR2 FNYEAQ. Trimming cost V 4 bases and J 3 bases; bases outside gene matches: 8. This CDR3 has 15 residues. In nucleotides, the CDR3 is TGTGCCAGCAGCTCGTGGACAGGGCCCCTCTACGAGCAGTACTTC. This encodes CASSSWTGPLYEQYF.

This chain uses TRBV3-1 with TRBJ2-1, with D possibly TRBD2 on 6 matching bases. CDR3 length equals 13 residues. Germline CDR1 LGHDT, CDR2 YNNKEL (reference sequence). The germline V and J ends were trimmed by 1 base and 6 bases, with 7 bases remaining between them. The CDR3 nucleotides read TGTGCCAGCAGCCAAGGGGACTCCAATGAGCAGTTCTTC. Its translation is CASSQGDSNEQFF.

V gene TRBV4-3 combines with J gene TRBJ2-7; possible D gene TRBD1, 5 bases. Near its end, the DNA agrees better with TRBJ2-5, so the J call may be wrong. Germline CDR1 LGHNA, CDR2 YSLEER. The CDR3 is made up of 15 amino acids. The DNA for the CDR3 is TGCGCCAGCAGCCAAGATCCCCAGGGAAGGGAGACCCAGTACTTC. It yields the protein CASSQDPQGRETQYF.

This clonotype has ten or more counts. The chain has TRBV18 and TRBJ1-2, with D perhaps matching TRBD1 (6 bases). With 3 bases removed from V and 6 bases from J, the gap between germline ends came to 11 bases. The germline CDR1 and CDR2 sequences are KGHSH and LQKENI. This CDR3 spans 13 amino acids. CDR3 loop: CASSPKQGHGYTF. CDR3 nucleotides: TGTGCCAGCTCACCGAAACAGGGCCATGGCTACACCTTC. Variable domain in full (rest from reference TRBV18 and TRBJ1-2): NAGVMQNPRHLVRRRGQEARLRCSPMKGHSHVYWYRQLPEEGLKFMVYLQKENIIDESGMPKERFSAEFPKEGPSILRIQQVVRGDSAAYFCASSPKQGHGYTFGSGTRLTVV.

The CDR3 DNA reads TGCGCCAGCCGGAAGTCGGACACTTTATTTTACGAGCAGTACTTC. Residues: CASRKSDTLFYEQYF. V usage is TRBV4-1 and J usage is TRBJ2-7; a possible D gene is TRBD1 (5 bases). Trimming shortened V by 8 bases and J by 4 bases, and 21 bases separated the two germline ends. Germline values: CDR1 MGHRA, CDR2 YSYEKL. CDR3 length equals 15 residues.

This chain connects TRBV29-1 to TRBJ2-7; D perhaps matches TRBD1 (6 bases). The germline gives CDR1 SQVTM, CDR2 ANQGSEA. The CDR3 consists of 12 residues. Trimming left V 5 bases short and J 3 bases short, with 11 bases between. CDR3 nucleotides: TGCAGCGTTCGTCCACAGGGCTACGAGCAGTACTTC. It yields the protein CSVRPQGYEQYF.

The chain joins TRBV11-1 to TRBJ2-5, with D possibly being TRBD1 or TRBD2 (5 bases each). Looked up from germline, CDR1 is SGHAT and CDR2 is FQDESV (reference sequence). CDR3 length: 16 amino acids. Trimming removed 3 bases at V and 2 bases at J, with 16 bases between. CDR3 coding DNA: TGTGCCAGCAGCTTTTCGGGGACGACAGTTCAAGAGACCCAGTACTTC. It is translated as CASSFSGTTVQETQYF.

The J gene is TRBJ2-1, the V gene TRBV11-2; D might be TRBD1 (6 bases). Trimming left V 2 bases short and J 0 bases short, with 17 bases between. This CDR3 has 18 amino acids. The germline V gene has CDR1 SGHAT and CDR2 FQNNGV. In DNA, the CDR3 is TGTGCCAGCAGCTTACGCCCTGGTGGGGGCCTCTCCTACAATGAGCAGTTCTTC. As protein: CASSLRPGGGLSYNEQFF.

The sample holds a few counts of this clonotype. The rearrangement links TRBV6-6 to TRBJ2-7; 10 positions match TRBD1. Losses at the gene ends were 6 bases for V and 4 bases for J; bases not matched to a gene: 9. This CDR3 has 15 amino acids. Germline V gives CDR1 MNHNY, CDR2 SVGAGI (reference sequence). Here the CDR3 reads CASSRGTGERYEQYF. The CDR3 DNA reads as TGTGCCAGCAGCCGAGGGACAGGGGAGCGGTACGAGCAGTACTTC.